This is a list of T cell receptor beta chains from one sample in a study of Tregs in tolerant kidney transplant recipients. Sequencing used immunoSEQ multiplex PCR; TCRdb keeps in-frame clones, though not all of them. The table lists under 100,000 clones, around 90% of them singletons. The source material was CD8+ T cells from blood. All receptors derive from a human donor in good health. The CDR3 runs from the conserved cysteine through the conserved F or W. D genes are given only for firm matches. Only some rows state a clone size, as once, few, many or a class for expanded clones.

>NA|TRBV5-1|TRBJ1-1|NA
TGCGCCAGCAGCCCGGGTGGGGGCAACACTGAAGCTTTCTTT
CASSPGGGNTEAFF
>NA|TRBV27|TRBJ2-3|NA
TGTGCCAGCAGTCCAACTTGGCAGGACCCCACAGATACGCAGTATTTT
CASSPTWQDPTDTQYF
>NA|TRBV19|TRBJ1-1|NA
TGTGCCAGTAGTATGGGGGGAATCACTGAAGCTTTCTTT
CASSMGGITEAFF
>NA|TRBV5-4|TRBJ1-2|NA
TGTGCCAGCAGCGCCGCAGTGGGTGGCTATGGCTACACCTTC
CASSAAVGGYGYTF
>TRBD1|TRBV5-1|TRBJ1-1|NA
TGCGCCAGTCGACAGGGGGCGAACACTGAAGCTTTCTTT
CASRQGANTEAFF
>NA|TRBV15|TRBJ2-5|NA
TGTGCCACCAGCAGAGACTACAGCGGACGAGAGACCCAGTACTTC
CATSRDYSGRETQYF
>TRBD2|TRBV28|TRBJ2-1|NA
TGTGCCAGCAGCCACGCGACTAGCGGTCGAGGGTCCGATGAGCAGTTCTTC
CASSHATSGRGSDEQFF
>NA|TRBV30|TRBJ2-2|NA
TGTGCCTGGAGTGTATTAGCGCGGGCGTCTGGGGAGCTGTTTTTT
CAWSVLARASGELFF
>NA|TRBV4-1|TRBJ2-7|NA
TGCGCCAGCAGCCAAGATGCCTTTTACGAGCAGTACTTC
CASSQDAFYEQYF
>TRBD2|TRBV25-1|TRBJ2-7|NA
TGTGCCAGCAGTGCTAGCGGGAGTTCGGGTGAGCAGTACTTC
CASSASGSSGEQYF
>NA|TRBV5-5|TRBJ2-7|NA
TGTGCCAGCAGCTTGGTGGCACACCCAGAGGGTAACTACGAGCAGTACTTC
CASSLVAHPEGNYEQYF
>NA|TRBV19|TRBJ2-1|NA
TGTGCCAGTAGTCGCCGCCCGGATCTCTCCTACAATGAGCAGTTCTTC
CASSRRPDLSYNEQFF
>NA|TRBV9|TRBJ2-3|once
TGTGCCAGCAGCGTATACGGCGGGGTGGATACGCAGTATTTT
CASSVYGGVDTQYF
>TRBD1|TRBV19|TRBJ2-3|NA
TGTGCCAGTAGTAAACCCCTGAGACAGGGGGCCCAAGATACGCAGTATTTT
CASSKPLRQGAQDTQYF
>TRBD1|TRBV6-5|TRBJ1-1|NA
TGTGCCAGCAGTCTCGGGACAGAATTGAACACTGAAGCTTTCTTT
CASSLGTELNTEAFF
>NA|TRBV9|TRBJ2-1|NA
TGTGCCAGCAGCGTAGATGGGGCCCCCAATGAGCAGTTCTTC
CASSVDGAPNEQFF
>NA|TRBV2|TRBJ2-1|NA
TGTGCCAGCAGTGATCCGGACGGGGGACGGTCTTACAATGAGCAGTTCTTC
CASSDPDGGRSYNEQFF
>TRBD2|TRBV10-3|TRBJ2-1|NA
TGTGCCATCAGTGACCCCCCTACTAGCGGGGGGGCCTGGTTCTTC
CAISDPPTSGGAWFF
>NA|TRBV7-8|TRBJ2-1|NA
TGTGCCAGCACCCTAAACCCCGCGGGGGCCGAGCAGTTCTTC
CASTLNPAGAEQFF
>NA|TRBV9|TRBJ1-4|NA
TGTGCCAGCAGCGTAGGAGCGCGGGGCCTTAATGAAAAACTGTTTTTT
CASSVGARGLNEKLFF